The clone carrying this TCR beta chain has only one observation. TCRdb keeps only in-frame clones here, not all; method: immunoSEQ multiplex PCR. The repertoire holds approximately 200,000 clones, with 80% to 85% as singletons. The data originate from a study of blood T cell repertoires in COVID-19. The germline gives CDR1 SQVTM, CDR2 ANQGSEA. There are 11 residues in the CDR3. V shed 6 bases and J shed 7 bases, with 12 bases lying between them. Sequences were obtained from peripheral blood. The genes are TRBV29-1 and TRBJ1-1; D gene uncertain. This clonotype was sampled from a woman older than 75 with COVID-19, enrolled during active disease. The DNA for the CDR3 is TGCAGCGTCAGGAAAAATGTTGAAGCTTTCTTT. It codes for CSVRKNVEAFF.